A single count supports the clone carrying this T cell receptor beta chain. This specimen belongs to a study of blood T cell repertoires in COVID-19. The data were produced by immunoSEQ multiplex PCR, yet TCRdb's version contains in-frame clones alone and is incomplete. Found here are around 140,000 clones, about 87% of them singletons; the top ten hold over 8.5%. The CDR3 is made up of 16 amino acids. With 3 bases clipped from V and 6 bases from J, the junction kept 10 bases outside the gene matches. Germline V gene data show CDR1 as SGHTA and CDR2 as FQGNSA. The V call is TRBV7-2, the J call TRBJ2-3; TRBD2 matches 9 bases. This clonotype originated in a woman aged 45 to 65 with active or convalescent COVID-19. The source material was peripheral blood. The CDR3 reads CASSFAGGPIPDTQYF. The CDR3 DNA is TGTGCCAGCAGCTTCGCGGGGGGGCCAATCCCGGATACGCAGTATTTT. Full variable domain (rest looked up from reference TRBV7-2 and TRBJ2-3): GAGVSQSPSNKVTEKGKDVELRCDPISGHTALYWYRQSLGQGLEFLIYFQGNSAPDKSGLPSDRFSAERTGGSVSTLTIQRTQQEDSAVYLCASSFAGGPIPDTQYFGPGTRLTVL.